A selection of T cell receptor beta chains follows, all from one sample in a study of tumor-infiltrating lymphocytes in primary liver carcinoma. TCRdb analysed the multiplex PCR reads with MiXCR anew, one entry per CDR3 protein. The sample holds 45,000 or so distinct CDR3 sequences; 60% to 80% are singletons and the top ten take roughly 38%. Sample: tumor-adjacent normal liver tissue. The receptors originated from a woman aged 30 to 39 with primary liver carcinoma and hepatitis B virus infection. Each CDR3 is given without its conserved first and last residue.

CDR3 length,V gene,CDR3 protein
9,TRBV11-2,ANSPTYKQY
13,TRBV5-1,AGSLNSANTGELF
15,TRBV12-5,ASGLQRAGVEQETQY
10,TRBV20-1,SASGHLYGYT
15,TRBV28,ASATSRKLRGIWTQY
13,TRBV4-1,ASSHPGLDYETQY
10,TRBV20-1,SALRAGQPQH
10,TRBV4-1,ASMGGRGKLF
13,TRBV5-5,ANSPGTGGIDTQY
12,TRBV5-1,ASSLGGSPGAQY
17,TRBV11-3,ASGLCFGAGAGDTDTQY
10,TRBV28,ASSFRQTKAF
13,TRBV11-2,ASSLRDRDRETQY
12,TRBV5-1,ASSFYRAYYGYT
12,TRBV6-2/TRBV6-3,ASGSGGYGMSEF
12,TRBV12-3/TRBV12-4,ASSPPRTGLGYT
13,TRBV6-5,ASSHKDSSPYEQY
11,TRBV12-3/TRBV12-4,ASPGPFYNEQF
16,TRBV4-3,GGSQSVWLGDPDGTQY
12,TRBV6-1,ASSALTGWQPQH
12,TRBV20-1,SANQGCDSYEQY
11,TRBV5-5,AGSQDIYNEQF
13,TRBV20-1,SAPSSSERTDTQY
12,TRBV11-2,ASNPIAGTKEQY
11,TRBV9,ASSPRLVNEQF
12,TRBV6-2/TRBV6-3,ANTHLNSNQPQH
15,TRBV4-2,ASTTGESAGDVYEQY
12,TRBV7-8,ASSTLLLYPERY
11,TRBV6-5,ASKARAGYCYT
11,TRBV29-1,SVRGQWSSGYM
16,TRBV4-2,ASSLGTSGRTEVNERF
14,TRBV4-3,ASSQVPAGGSYEQY
9,TRBV6-6,ASTSYNEQF
17,TRBV7-8,TSSLAFASTSAVKETQY
14,TRBV6-2/TRBV6-3,ASSFLARGASYEQY
15,TRBV4-3,ASSQGDRGDAPEKLF
11,TRBV6-4,ASSDSAQNEQF
11,TRBV29-1,SVEHRWADGYT
13,TRBV12-3/TRBV12-4,ANRSGTSGSYEQY
14,TRBV15,VTSRDYRSPYNERF
10,TRBV12-3/TRBV12-4,VSSFYDDEQF
15,TRBV6-1,VSSDGPGLADSYEQY
9,TRBV25-1,ACRYCDSQY
13,TRBV6-2/TRBV6-3,GSYTSVGSYNEQF